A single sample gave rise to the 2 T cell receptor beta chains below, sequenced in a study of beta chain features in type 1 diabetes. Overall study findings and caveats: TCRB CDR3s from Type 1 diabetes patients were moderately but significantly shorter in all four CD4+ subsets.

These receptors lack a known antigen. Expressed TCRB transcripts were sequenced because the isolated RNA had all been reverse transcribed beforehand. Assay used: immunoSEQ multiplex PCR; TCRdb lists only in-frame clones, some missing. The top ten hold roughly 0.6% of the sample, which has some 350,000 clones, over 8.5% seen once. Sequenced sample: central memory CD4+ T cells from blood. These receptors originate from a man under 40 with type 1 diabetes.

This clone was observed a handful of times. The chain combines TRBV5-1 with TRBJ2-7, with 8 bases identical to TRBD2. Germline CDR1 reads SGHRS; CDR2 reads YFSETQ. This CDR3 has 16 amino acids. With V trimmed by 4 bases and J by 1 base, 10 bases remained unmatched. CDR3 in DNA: TGCGCCAGCAGCACCCCACTAGCGGACGAGTCCTACGAGCAGTACTTC. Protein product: CASSTPLADESYEQYF.

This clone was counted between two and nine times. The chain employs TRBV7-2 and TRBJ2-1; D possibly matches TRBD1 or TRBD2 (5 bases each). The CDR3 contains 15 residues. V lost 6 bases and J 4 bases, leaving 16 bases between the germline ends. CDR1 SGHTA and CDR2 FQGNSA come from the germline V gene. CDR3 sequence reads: CASRESRDVYNEQFF. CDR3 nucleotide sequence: TGTGCCAGCAGGGAGTCCCGGGACGTATACAATGAGCAGTTCTTC. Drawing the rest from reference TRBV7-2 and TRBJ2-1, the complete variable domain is GAGVSQSPSNKVTEKGKDVELRCDPISGHTALYWYRQSLGQGLEFLIYFQGNSAPDKSGLPSDRFSAERTGGSVSTLTIQRTQQEDSAVYLCASRESRDVYNEQFFGPGTRLTVL.